Presented here are 9 T cell receptor beta chains from one specimen sequenced in a study of blood T cell repertoires in COVID-19. The assay was immunoSEQ multiplex PCR, and TCRdb's table has in-frame clones only and misses some. The sample shows 400,000 to 450,000 clones, approximately 91% of them seen only once. Sequences were obtained from peripheral blood. The receptor set was obtained from a woman aged 40 to 50 with COVID-19, enrolled during active disease.

The chain recombines TRBV28 with TRBJ1-1; D ambiguous. The CDR3 has 15 amino acids. Trimming left V 6 bases short and J 1 base short, with 15 bases between. The germline CDR1 and CDR2 sequences are MDHEN and SYDVKM. For the CDR3, the DNA is TGTGCCAGCAGACCAGGCGACATACAGAACACTGAAGCTTTCTTT. Its protein is CASRPGDIQNTEAFF.

The chain couples TRBV7-6 to TRBJ2-3; tentatively, D is TRBD2 (6 bases). Per germline, CDR1 SGHVS and CDR2 FNYEAQ. The CDR3 runs to 17 residues. Trimming took off 1 base at V and 0 bases at J, with 14 bases between the two ends. CDR3 residues: CASSLEGRGTSTDTQYF. CDR3 nucleotides: TGTGCCAGCAGCTTAGAGGGACGGGGGACTAGCACAGATACGCAGTATTTT.

The chain links TRBV7-2 to TRBJ1-1, with TRBD1 identical over 7 bases. This CDR3 is 15 amino acids long. V gave up 2 bases and J gave up 1 base; unmatched junction bases: 4. From germline, CDR1 is SGHTA and CDR2 FQGNSA. The CDR3 reads CASSLLGQANTEAFF. As DNA, the CDR3 is TGTGCCAGCAGCTTACTTGGACAGGCGAACACTGAAGCTTTCTTT.

V is TRBV28 and J is TRBJ1-1, with 12 nucleotides matching TRBD1. V was pared by 8 bases and J by 0 bases, with 4 bases of the junction left unmatched. The V gene's germline CDR1 is MDHEN and CDR2 SYDVKM. This CDR3 has 15 amino acids. The CDR3 coding sequence is TGTGCCAGCGGGGACAGGGGGCGTTTGAACACTGAAGCTTTCTTT. Translating gives CASGDRGRLNTEAFF.

This chain uses TRBV3-1 (or the pseudogene TRBV3-2) with TRBJ1-5; possibly TRBD1 for D (6 bases). V was shortened by 2 bases and J by 7 bases, with 12 bases between the two germline ends. This CDR3 has 14 amino acids. Per the germline V gene, CDR1 is LGHDT and CDR2 is YNNKEL (reference sequence). The CDR3 loop reads CASSQRGGDQPQHF. CDR3 coding DNA: TGTGCCAGCAGCCAAAGGGGGGGAGACCAGCCCCAGCATTTT.

This chain links TRBV6-6 with TRBJ1-1; 11 nucleotides align to TRBD1. CDR1 MNHNY and CDR2 SVGAGI come from the germline V gene (reference sequence). The trim removed 6 bases at V and 11 bases at J, leaving 14 bases unmatched. The CDR3 is made up of 15 amino acids. The CDR3 protein is CASRQTGTGGFEAFF. The CDR3 DNA is TGTGCCAGCAGACAAACCGGGACAGGGGGGTTTGAGGCTTTCTTT.

The rearrangement uses TRBV5-1 and TRBJ2-3; 12 bases are a match to TRBD2. CDR1 is SGHRS and CDR2 is YFSETQ in the germline V gene. The trim removed 0 bases at V and 5 bases at J, leaving 4 bases unmatched. The CDR3 is 16 amino acids. The CDR3 protein is CASSLGLAGGLDTQYF. In DNA, the CDR3 is TGCGCCAGCAGCTTGGGCCTAGCGGGAGGGTTAGATACGCAGTATTTT.

The J gene is TRBJ2-7, the V gene TRBV9; tentatively, D is TRBD1 (5 bases). The CDR3 runs 15 residues. The germline V and J ends were trimmed by 0 bases and 5 bases, with 15 bases remaining between them. Germline CDR1 is SGDLS and CDR2 is YYNGEE. CDR3 sequence reads: CASSVATGWGDEQYF. CDR3 DNA sequence: TGTGCCAGCAGCGTAGCAACAGGATGGGGTGACGAGCAGTACTTC. The full variable domain, completed using reference TRBV9 and TRBJ2-7, is DSGVTQTPKHLITATGQRVTLRCSPRSGDLSVYWYQQSLDQGLQFLIQYYNGEERAKGNILERFSAQQFPDLHSELNLSSLELGDSALYFCASSVATGWGDEQYFGPGTRLTVT.

V usage is TRBV9 and J usage is TRBJ2-2; 9 nucleotides match TRBD2. Germline assignment: CDR1 SGDLS and CDR2 YYNGEE. J gave up 2 bases and V 4 bases, and 3 bases lay outside the gene matches. CDR3 size: 15 residues. The CDR3 coding sequence is TGTGCCAGCAGCTATAGCGGGGGAAACACCGGGGAGCTGTTTTTT. As protein: CASSYSGGNTGELFF.